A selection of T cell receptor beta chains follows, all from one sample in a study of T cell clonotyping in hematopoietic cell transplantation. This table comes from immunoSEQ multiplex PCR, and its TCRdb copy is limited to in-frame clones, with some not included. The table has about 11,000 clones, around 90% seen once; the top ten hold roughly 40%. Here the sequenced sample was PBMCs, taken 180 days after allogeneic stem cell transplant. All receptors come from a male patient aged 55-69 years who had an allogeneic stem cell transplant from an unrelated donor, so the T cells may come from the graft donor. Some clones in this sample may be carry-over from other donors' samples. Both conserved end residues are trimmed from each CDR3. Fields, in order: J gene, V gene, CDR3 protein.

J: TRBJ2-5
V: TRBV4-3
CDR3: ASSQDYARQGYETQY

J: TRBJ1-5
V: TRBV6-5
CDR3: ASSYSYRQPQH

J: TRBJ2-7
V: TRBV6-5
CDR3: ADTYEQY

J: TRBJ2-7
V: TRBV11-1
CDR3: ASSPDRDYEQY

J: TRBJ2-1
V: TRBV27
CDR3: ASSGSGMVNEQF

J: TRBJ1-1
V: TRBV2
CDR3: ASSFIIEAF

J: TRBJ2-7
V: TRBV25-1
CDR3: ASSDRGAGGRQY

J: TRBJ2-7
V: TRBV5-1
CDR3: ASSHWDSSVYEQY

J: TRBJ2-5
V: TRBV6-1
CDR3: ASRGAGGQETQY

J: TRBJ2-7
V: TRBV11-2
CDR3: ASSLAQISYEQY

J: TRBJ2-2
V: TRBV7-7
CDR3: ASSLGPGANTGELF

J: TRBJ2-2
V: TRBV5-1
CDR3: ASSSLKGPVELF

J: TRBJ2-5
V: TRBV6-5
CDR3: ASSYSPTGQETQY

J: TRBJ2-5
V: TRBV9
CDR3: ASSVGVRWEETQY

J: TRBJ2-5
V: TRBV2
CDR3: ASSDPGTLGETQY

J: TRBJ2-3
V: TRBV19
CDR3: ASRMGLAGWDTQY

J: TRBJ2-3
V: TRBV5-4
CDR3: ASSLADRGTDTQY

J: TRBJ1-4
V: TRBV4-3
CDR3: ASSQDPLGTQKLF

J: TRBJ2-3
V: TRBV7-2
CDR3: ASSFRPPPDTQY

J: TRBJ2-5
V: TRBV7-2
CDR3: ASSTQTSGVAQAQY

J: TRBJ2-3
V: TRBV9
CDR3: ASSARLGGGFADTQY

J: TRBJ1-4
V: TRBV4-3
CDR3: ASSQEGGNEKLF

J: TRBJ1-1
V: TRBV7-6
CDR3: ASSQGPNTEAF

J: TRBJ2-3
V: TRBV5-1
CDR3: ASSLGGASGKDTQY

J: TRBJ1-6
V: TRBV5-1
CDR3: ASSFVREDSPLH

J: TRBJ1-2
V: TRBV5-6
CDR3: ASSLNYGYT

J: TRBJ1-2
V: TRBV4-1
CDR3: ASSLGTGGYGYT

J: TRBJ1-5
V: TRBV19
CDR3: ASSIESWSNQPQH

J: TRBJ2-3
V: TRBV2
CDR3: ASSDLAGADTQY

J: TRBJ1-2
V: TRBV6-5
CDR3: ASSFTDSRNYGYT

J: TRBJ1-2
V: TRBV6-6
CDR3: ASSQPTRQGGYGYT

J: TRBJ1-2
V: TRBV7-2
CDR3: ASSFSFGTASYGYT

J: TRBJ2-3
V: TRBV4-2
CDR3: ASSQGLVGDTQY

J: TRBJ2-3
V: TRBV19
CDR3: ASSIGSGGAGDTQY

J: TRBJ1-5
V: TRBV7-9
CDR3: ASSPSGLSQPQH

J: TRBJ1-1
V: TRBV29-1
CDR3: SVEDLGNTEAF

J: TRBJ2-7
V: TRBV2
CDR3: ASSEGLDRVHEQY

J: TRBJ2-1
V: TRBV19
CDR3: ASSIVDSLYNEQF

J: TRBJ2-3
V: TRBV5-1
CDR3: ASSQSGGGADTQY

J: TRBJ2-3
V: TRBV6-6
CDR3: ASSYLGGPTDTQY

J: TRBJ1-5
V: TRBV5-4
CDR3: ASSLDGGFGQPQH

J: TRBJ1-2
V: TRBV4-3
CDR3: ASSQAQGRIYT

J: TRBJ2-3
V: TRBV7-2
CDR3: ASSRGQITDTQY

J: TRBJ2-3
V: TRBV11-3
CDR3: ASSWGKTGAEDTQY

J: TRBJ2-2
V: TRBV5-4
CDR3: ASSLAGGPIGELF

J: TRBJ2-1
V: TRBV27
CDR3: ASSDLSGFIYNEQF

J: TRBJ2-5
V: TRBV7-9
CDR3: ASSLTLGETQY

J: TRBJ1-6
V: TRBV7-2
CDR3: ASSEQQNANSPLH

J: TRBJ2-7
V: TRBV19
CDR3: ASSPTGLAVGREQY

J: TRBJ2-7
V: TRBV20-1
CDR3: SARAAYEQY

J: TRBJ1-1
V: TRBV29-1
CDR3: SVEILELGRGLTEAF

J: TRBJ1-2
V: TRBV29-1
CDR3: SVVNRGGGYGYT

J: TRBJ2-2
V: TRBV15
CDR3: ATSREYRGNTGELF

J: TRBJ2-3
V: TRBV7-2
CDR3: ASSLRGPGDTQY

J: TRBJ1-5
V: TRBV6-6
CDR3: ASSSQGAGQPQH

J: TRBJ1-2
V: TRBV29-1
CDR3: SVEWAGKSYGYT

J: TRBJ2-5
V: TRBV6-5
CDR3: ASSYEGETQY

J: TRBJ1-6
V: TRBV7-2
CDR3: ASSRDSYNSPLH